This T cell receptor beta chain was sequenced during a study of T cells in Graves' hyperthyroidism and ophthalmopathy. Study-level information: Peripheral blood was secured at the point of initial diagnosis, before any treatment.

Regarding the study as a whole: Most clonotypes expanded in the thyroid (above 0.001) were also present in blood.

This clonotype was picked up many times. Its antigen is not identified. CDR1 DFQATT and CDR2 SNEGSKA come from the germline V gene (reference sequence). The CDR3 is made up of 16 amino acids. V was clipped by 5 bases and J by 4 bases; unmatched bases: 8. RNA transcripts served as the template for amplifying TCR beta CDR3 regions. TCR CDR3 underwent first-round RT-PCR with the HTBI primer set. TCRdb passed the multiplex PCR reads through MiXCR, listing each CDR3 protein once. The sample gives 300,000 to 400,000 distinct CDR3 sequences, 21% of which show up once; 50% is in the top ten. Absent ophthalmopathy progression within 18 months defined stable Graves' hyperthyroidism. Hyperthyroidism in the patients, aged 18 to 65, was newly diagnosed and under 2 months in duration.

The TCR originated in a woman aged 45-59 years with Graves' hyperthyroidism. The source material was blood. The V gene is TRBV20-1, the J gene TRBJ2-1; 13 bases are shared with TRBD2. The CDR3 region has the DNA TGCAGTGCTCTGGGGACTAGCGGGAACATATACAATGAGCAGTTCTTC. Translated, it gives CSALGTSGNIYNEQFF.